Listed here are 10 T cell receptor beta chains from one sample, sequenced in a study of shared clonotypes between healthy human individuals. The table came from immunoSEQ multiplex PCR; TCRdb's copy has only in-frame clones and leaves some out. The sample includes under 1,900,000 clones, about 98.5% of them seen just once. Source material: naive CD4+ T cells sorted from blood. Described subset: CD45RA+ positively selected. These receptors were collected from a young man in good health.

The gene calls are TRBV5-1 and TRBJ2-1; D unclear. The CDR3 extends over 14 amino acids. V was trimmed by 0 bases and J by 5 bases, leaving 9 bases between them. The germline CDR1 and CDR2 sequences are SGHRS and YFSETQ. As DNA, the CDR3 is TGCGCCAGCAGCTTGGGTGCCTTTAACAATGAGCAGTTCTTC. Protein product: CASSLGAFNNEQFF. The full variable domain, in which reference TRBV5-1 and TRBJ2-1 provide the parts outside the CDR3, is KAGVTQTPRYLIKTRGQQVTLSCSPISGHRSVSWYQQTPGQGLQFLFEYFSETQRNKGNFPGRFSGRQFSNSRSEMNVSTLELGDSALYLCASSLGAFNNEQFFGPGTRLTVL.

This chain connects TRBV13 to TRBJ1-1, with a tentative D call TRBD1 (6 bases). The CDR3 is 14 residues long. Trimming removed 1 base from V and 3 bases from J, with 9 bases in between. Germline loops: CDR1 PRHDT, CDR2 FYEKMQ (reference sequence). CDR3 region: CASSLDTGYTEAFF. DNA for the CDR3: TGTGCCAGCAGCTTAGACACAGGGTACACTGAAGCTTTCTTT.

The chain has TRBV28 and TRBJ2-7, with 8 nucleotides matching TRBD1. The J segment lost 5 bases and the V segment lost 5 bases, leaving 11 bases of the junction unmatched. Germline-derived CDR1 and CDR2 are MDHEN and SYDVKM. There are 15 residues in the CDR3. The CDR3 DNA sequence: TGTGCCAGCAGTCGGACAGGGTACGGTATCGACGAGCAGTACTTC. It specifies CASSRTGYGIDEQYF.

The chain combines TRBV6-5 with TRBJ2-7; TRBD2 matches at 13 bases. V dropped 5 bases and J dropped 5; count of bases not matched to a gene: 3. The CDR3 loop spans 14 amino acids. Germline assignment: CDR1 MNHEY and CDR2 SVGAGI. CDR3 DNA sequence: TGTGCCAGCAGTCGGACTAGCGGGAGCAACGAGCAGTACTTC. It is translated as CASSRTSGSNEQYF.

V and J are TRBV5-1 and TRBJ2-7, with a weak D call TRBD1 (7 bases). The length of the CDR3 is 16 residues. Deletions cut 3 bases from V and 3 bases from J, with 19 bases between. The V gene's germline CDR1 is SGHRS and CDR2 YFSETQ. This CDR3 reads CASSSQYRGGGYEQYF. The DNA of the CDR3 is TGCGCCAGCAGCTCCCAATACAGGGGAGGAGGCTACGAGCAGTACTTC.

The V call is TRBV5-4, the J call TRBJ2-5; 11 bases map to TRBD2. The CDR3 is 14 residues long. Germline V gene sequence: CDR1 SGHNT, CDR2 YYREEE (reference sequence). The V gene end was trimmed by 5 bases and the J gene end by 3 bases; junction bases not matched to a gene: 3. This CDR3 is CASRRGLAEETQYF. CDR3 nucleotide sequence: TGTGCCAGCAGGCGGGGACTAGCGGAAGAGACCCAGTACTTC.

This clone was seen only once. The chain recombines TRBV15 with TRBJ2-7; a possible D gene is TRBD1 (5 bases). V was trimmed by 0 bases and J by 6 bases, leaving 15 bases between them. Germline CDR1 LNHNV, CDR2 YYDKDF (reference sequence). The CDR3 extends over 15 amino acids. CDR3 bases: TGTGCCACCAGCAGAGAACTTGGATTAGGGGTCGAGCAGTACTTC. It is translated as CATSRELGLGVEQYF.

The chain is built from TRBV18 and TRBJ1-2, with 7 nucleotides matching TRBD1. The CDR3 has 15 residues. The trim removed 6 bases at V and 5 bases at J, leaving 12 bases unmatched. CDR1 is KGHSH, CDR2 LQKENI, per germline. The CDR3 DNA follows: TGTGCCAGCTCCTACGGACAGGTAGGGCGGTATGGCTACACCTTC. This gives the protein CASSYGQVGRYGYTF.

V gene TRBV5-1 combines with J gene TRBJ2-1, with a weak D call TRBD2 (6 bases). Trimming took off 0 bases at V and 3 bases at J, with 13 bases between the two ends. Germline V gene sequence: CDR1 SGHRS, CDR2 YFSETQ. CDR3 length equals 16 residues. The CDR3 bases are TGCGCCAGCAGCTTGGCCGGCGGGAAGATCTACAATGAGCAGTTCTTC. As protein: CASSLAGGKIYNEQFF. The variable domain in full, completed from reference TRBV5-1 and TRBJ2-1, reads KAGVTQTPRYLIKTRGQQVTLSCSPISGHRSVSWYQQTPGQGLQFLFEYFSETQRNKGNFPGRFSGRQFSNSRSEMNVSTLELGDSALYLCASSLAGGKIYNEQFFGPGTRLTVL.

This chain joins TRBV29-1 and TRBJ2-2; weak D call: TRBD2 (5 bases). This CDR3 is 16 amino acids long. Germline assignment: CDR1 SQVTM and CDR2 ANQGSEA. With 4 bases removed from V and 1 base from J, the gap between germline ends came to 16 bases. The CDR3 bases are TGCAGCGTTGCCGATAGAGGGAGCCTGAACACCGGGGAGCTGTTTTTT. Its protein is CSVADRGSLNTGELFF.